This TCR beta chain was observed in a study of Tregs in tolerant kidney transplant recipients. The V gene's germline CDR1 is LGHNA and CDR2 YNFKEQ. The CDR3 covers 12 residues. V shed 3 bases and J shed 14 bases, with 11 bases lying between them. Generated by immunoSEQ multiplex PCR, the TCRdb table keeps only in-frame clones and is missing some. The sample has approximately 93,000 clones; roughly 93% are singletons. The chain employs TRBV4-2 and TRBJ1-6; maybe TRBD1 (5 bases). The source material was CD4+ T cells from blood, sampled before the transplant. The TCR was taken from a human donor who received a combined kidney and bone marrow transplant. The CDR3 region is CASSHPRGALHF. In DNA form, the CDR3 reads TGTGCCAGCAGCCATCCGCGGGGGGCCCTCCACTTT.